The clone carrying this T cell receptor (beta chain) was seen repeatedly, ten times or more. The TCR beta cDNA libraries carried unique molecular identifiers. TCRdb processed the PCR reads anew with MiXCR; each CDR3 protein has one entry. The repertoire holds some 690,000 distinct CDR3 sequences, with roughly 27% as singletons. This entry comes from a study of post-analysis software for immune sequencing data. Source material: blood. The sequence derives from a girl between 10 and 17 years old with multiple sclerosis.

CDR3: CASSSGDRVDYEQYF. As DNA, the CDR3 is TGTGCCAGCAGCTCGGGCGACAGGGTAGACTACGAGCAGTACTTC. The J gene is TRBJ2-7, the V gene TRBV5-5; 7 bases line up with TRBD1. CDR1 is SGHKS and CDR2 is YYEKEE in the germline V gene (reference sequence). The CDR3 totals 15 residues. V was pared by 3 bases and J by 3 bases, with 9 bases of the junction left unmatched.